The 11 T cell receptor beta chains below all came from one sample that was sequenced in a study of OX40 agonist ivuxolimab in advanced cancers. Produced via immunoSEQ multiplex PCR; TCRdb's table is partial and in-frame only. The repertoire holds tens of thousands of clones, 92% seen once, with about 0.66% in the top ten. Source: CD4+ or CD8+ T cells sorted from blood, taken in a trial of the OX40 agonist ivuxolimab. The receptors shown here come from an adult with an advanced solid tumor such as melanoma, head and neck, liver or kidney cancer.

This chain uses TRBV19 with TRBJ1-3; TRBD1 matches 7 bases. Trimming cost V 6 bases and J 3 bases; bases outside gene matches: 5. CDR1 and CDR2 from the germline V gene are LNHDA and SQIVND (reference sequence). This CDR3 region has 14 residues. The CDR3 sequence: CASSRGSVGNTIYF. CDR3 nucleotides: TGTGCCAGTAGCAGGGGGTCTGTTGGAAACACCATATATTTT. Looking up the rest from reference TRBV19 and TRBJ1-3 gives the full variable domain: DGGITQSPKYLFRKEGQNVTLSCEQNLNHDAMYWYRQDPGQGLRLIYYSQIVNDFQKGDIAEGYSVSREKKESFPLTVTSAQKNPTAFYLCASSRGSVGNTIYFGEGSWLTVV.

This sequence joins TRBV14 and TRBJ2-2, with D tentatively TRBD1 (7 bases). Germline V gene sequence: CDR1 SGHDN, CDR2 FVKESK. The CDR3 is made up of 16 amino acids. The V and J ends lost 4 bases and 6 bases respectively, with 18 bases between them. The CDR3 spells CASSPNPRGAPGELFF. The DNA of the CDR3 is TGTGCCAGCAGCCCTAATCCCAGGGGGGCCCCCGGGGAGCTGTTTTTT.

The chain links TRBV27 to TRBJ2-5; TRBD2 is a possible D gene (5 bases). The CDR3 is made up of 16 amino acids. The germline CDR1 and CDR2 sequences are MNHEY and SMNVEV (reference sequence). V was pared by 3 bases and J by 4 bases, with 18 bases between. The CDR3 reads CASSFASSEPRETQYF. The CDR3 DNA is TGTGCCAGCAGTTTTGCCAGTAGCGAGCCACGAGAGACCCAGTACTTC.

This rearrangement joins TRBV5-4 to TRBJ1-3, with 8 bases aligning to TRBD1. The CDR3 has 18 amino acids. Germline CDR1 and CDR2: SGHNT and YYREEE (reference sequence). V was clipped by 3 bases and J by 4 bases; unmatched bases: 15. Here the CDR3 DNA reads TGTGCCAGCAGCTCGGGGGTCCCGGGGACAGGTGCCGGAAACACCATATATTTT. It translates to CASSSGVPGTGAGNTIYF.

This clone was found once. DNA of the CDR3: TGCGCCAGCAGCTTGGCCGGTCAGCCCGGGGAGACCCAGTACTTC. The encoded protein is CASSLAGQPGETQYF. V is TRBV5-1 and J is TRBJ2-5; D is unresolved. This CDR3 has 15 amino acids. The V gene lost 0 bases and the J gene lost 5 bases, with 14 bases spanning the gap. Per the germline V gene, CDR1 is SGHRS and CDR2 is YFSETQ.

The CDR3 sequence: CASSVAGQGYEQYF. The CDR3 DNA sequence: TGTGCCAGCAGCGTAGCGGGACAGGGATACGAGCAGTACTTC. This chain uses TRBV9 with TRBJ2-7; 9 nucleotides match TRBD1. Trimming took 0 bases from V and 4 from J; bases not matched to a gene: 2. This CDR3 is built from 14 residues. Germline values: CDR1 SGDLS, CDR2 YYNGEE.

This rearrangement joins TRBV6-5 to TRBJ2-3, with D unresolved. CDR3 length: 15 residues. Looked up from germline, CDR1 is MNHEY and CDR2 is SVGAGI. Between the trimmed V and J ends, which lost 3 bases and 0 bases, there was a span of 10 bases. The CDR3: CASSYYTGSTDTQYF. In DNA form, the CDR3 reads TGTGCCAGCAGTTATTACACGGGTAGCACAGATACGCAGTATTTT.

The chain couples TRBV30 to TRBJ2-7; D is perhaps TRBD1 (6 bases). The ends were cut back, 1 base at V and 7 bases at J, with 14 bases in the middle. The CDR3 has 13 amino acids. Germline V gene data show CDR1 as GTSNPN and CDR2 as SVGIG (reference sequence). The CDR3 DNA reads TGTGCCTGGAGTGGGCAGGGGCCCTCAGAGCAGTACTTC. It yields the protein CAWSGQGPSEQYF.

The V gene is TRBV25-1, the J gene TRBJ1-4; 7 nucleotides match TRBD1. Per germline, CDR1 MGHDK and CDR2 SYGVNS. J gave up 5 bases and V 0 bases, and 3 bases lay outside the gene matches. This CDR3 region has 15 residues. The CDR3 is CASSEYRGSNEKLFF. The DNA of the CDR3 is TGTGCCAGCAGTGAATACAGGGGGTCCAATGAAAAACTGTTTTTT.

V and J are TRBV7-8 and TRBJ1-5, with D unclear. The CDR3 contains 14 residues. Germline-derived CDR1 and CDR2 are SGHVS and FQNEAQ. V lost 0 bases, J lost 5 bases, and 8 bases lay in between. The CDR3 spells CASSLAGRDQPQHF. In DNA form, the CDR3 reads TGTGCCAGCAGCTTAGCAGGGCGAGATCAGCCCCAGCATTTT.

In its sample, this clone was seen once. The rearrangement joins TRBV7-2 to TRBJ2-7; D gene ambiguous. Germline-derived CDR1 and CDR2 are SGHTA and FQGNSA. The CDR3 is 14 residues long. V lost 1 base to trimming and J lost 0 bases, with 7 bases between them. CDR3 nucleotide sequence: TGTGCCAGCAGCTTAGGGCACCACTCCTACGAGCAGTACTTC. Its protein product is CASSLGHHSYEQYF.